Shown below are 28 T cell receptor beta chains from a single sample sequenced in a study of shared T cell receptors in the human thymus. Only in-frame clones appear in the TCRdb table, and some are missing; sequencing was by immunoSEQ multiplex PCR. The sample lists 55,000 to 75,000 clones, 90% to 95% seen once, with roughly 0.033% in the top ten. Material for sequencing was thymocytes. Receptor source: a human donor.

The rearrangement joins TRBV11-3 to TRBJ2-3, with 8 bases that match TRBD1. The ends lost 3 bases at V and 2 bases at J; junction bases unmatched: 7. This CDR3 has 16 amino acids. Germline lookup yields CDR1 SGHNT and CDR2 YENEEA. The CDR3 DNA reads TGTGCCAGCAGCTTGGAGGGACAGGCTGACACAGATACGCAGTATTTT. Protein product: CASSLEGQADTDTQYF.

This rearrangement joins TRBV5-1 to TRBJ2-1; TRBD1 aligns across 9 bases. CDR3 length equals 17 residues. The trim removed 2 bases at V and 6 bases at J, leaving 12 bases unmatched. CDR1 SGHRS and CDR2 YFSETQ come from the germline V gene. CDR3 protein: CASSFRPGTGLINEQFF. The CDR3 nucleotides are TGCGCCAGCAGCTTTCGCCCCGGGACAGGGTTGATCAATGAGCAGTTCTTC. The full variable domain, in which reference TRBV5-1 and TRBJ2-1 provide the parts outside the CDR3, is KAGVTQTPRYLIKTRGQQVTLSCSPISGHRSVSWYQQTPGQGLQFLFEYFSETQRNKGNFPGRFSGRQFSNSRSEMNVSTLELGDSALYLCASSFRPGTGLINEQFFGPGTRLTVL.

This chain's CDR3 is CASSNKLRSSYEQYF. In DNA, the CDR3 is TGTGCCAGCAGCAATAAACTGCGTAGCTCCTACGAGCAGTACTTC. The chain carries TRBV28 and TRBJ2-7; no clear D. Germline lookup yields CDR1 MDHEN and CDR2 SYDVKM. This CDR3 has 15 amino acids. With 6 bases removed from V and 0 bases from J, the gap between germline ends came to 15 bases. The variable domain in full, with the rest retrieved from reference TRBV28 and TRBJ2-7, is DVKVTQSSRYLVKRTGEKVFLECVQDMDHENMFWYRQDPGLGLRLIYFSYDVKMKEKGDIPEGYSVSREKKERFSLILESASTNQTSMYLCASSNKLRSSYEQYFGPGTRLTVT.

The rearrangement links TRBV27 to TRBJ2-7; 11 bases are shared with TRBD2. Germline values: CDR1 MNHEY, CDR2 SMNVEV (reference sequence). With V trimmed by 7 bases and J by 2 bases, 4 bases remained unmatched. The CDR3 runs to 14 residues. The CDR3 bases are TGTGCCAGCAAATTAGCGGGGGGGCCCTACGAGCAGTACTTC. This codes for CASKLAGGPYEQYF.

The chain employs TRBV5-4 and TRBJ2-7, with TRBD1 matching over 8 bases. The CDR3 loop spans 18 amino acids. Germline CDR1 is SGHNT and CDR2 is YYREEE (reference sequence). V was pared by 2 bases and J by 5 bases, with 18 bases of the junction left unmatched. In DNA, the CDR3 is TGTGCCAGCAGCTTAAAGTTTATGATCGGACAGGGAGACGACGAGCAGTACTTC. Translated: CASSLKFMIGQGDDEQYF.

CDR3 coding DNA: TGTGCCAGCAGCCAAGATCGTATGAGGGAAGCCGGGGCCAACGTCCTGACTTTC. Translation: CASSQDRMREAGANVLTF. The chain recombines TRBV14 with TRBJ2-6, with D maybe TRBD2 (5 bases). This CDR3 spans 18 amino acids. CDR1 and CDR2 (germline): SGHDN, FVKESK. The V and J ends lost 0 bases and 4 bases respectively, with 16 bases between them.

This chain links TRBV14 with TRBJ2-3, with 9 bases lining up with TRBD1. CDR3 size: 18 residues. Trimming removed 1 base from V and 1 base from J; junction bases left unmatched: 9. Germline V CDR1 and CDR2: SGHDN, FVKESK. The CDR3 nucleotides read TGTGCCAGCAGCCAAGGGACAGGGGCAAGGGAAGGCACAGATACGCAGTATTTT. Encoded protein: CASSQGTGAREGTDTQYF. Using reference TRBV14 and TRBJ2-3 for the parts outside the CDR3, the full variable domain is EAGVTQFPSHSVIEKGQTVTLRCDPISGHDNLYWYRRVMGKEIKFLLHFVKESKQDESGMPNNRFLAERTGGTYSTLKVQPAELEDSGVYFCASSQGTGAREGTDTQYFGPGTRLTVL.

The V and J genes are TRBV5-1 and TRBJ2-1; TRBD1 aligns across 8 bases. The trim removed 0 bases at V and 0 bases at J, leaving 8 bases unmatched. The CDR3 has 18 amino acids. Germline lookup yields CDR1 SGHRS and CDR2 YFSETQ. CDR3: CASSLARGPRSSYNEQFF. The CDR3 DNA sequence: TGCGCCAGCAGCTTGGCCAGGGGGCCGCGTAGCTCCTACAATGAGCAGTTCTTC.

This chain links TRBV18 with TRBJ2-1, with 10 bases aligning to TRBD2. CDR3 length equals 17 residues. The J segment lost 4 bases and the V segment lost 4 bases, leaving 10 bases of the junction unmatched. Germline V lookup: CDR1 KGHSH, CDR2 LQKENI. CDR3 bases: TGTGCCAGCTCACGAAAACCGGGACTAGCGATATACAATGAGCAGTTCTTC. Translation: CASSRKPGLAIYNEQFF.

Only one count was recorded for this clone. The chain has TRBV7-2 and TRBJ1-3, with a tentative D call TRBD1 (5 bases). The CDR3 extends over 19 amino acids. V shed 0 bases and J shed 4 bases, with 22 bases lying between them. In germline, CDR1 is SGHTA, CDR2 FQGNSA. The CDR3 protein is CASSLARQGETIRGNTIYF. In DNA form, the CDR3 reads TGTGCCAGCAGCTTAGCGAGGCAGGGCGAAACTATAAGGGGAAACACCATATATTTT.

The V gene is TRBV4-1, the J gene TRBJ2-1; TRBD2 agrees at 8 bases. The germline V gene has CDR1 MGHRA and CDR2 YSYEKL. The junction had 16 bases not matched to a gene; V was cut back by 0 bases and J by 3 bases. The CDR3 sequence is 20 residues long. CDR3 nucleotides: TGCGCCAGCAGCCAAGAATATCTTTGGTTCAGGGGACTAGGCTACAATGAGCAGTTCTTC. It yields the protein CASSQEYLWFRGLGYNEQFF.

The rearrangement uses TRBV5-6 and TRBJ2-6; the D gene is possibly TRBD1 (6 bases). Per germline, CDR1 SGHDT and CDR2 YYEEEE. The CDR3 spans 17 residues. V was trimmed by 3 bases and J by 4 bases, leaving 17 bases between them. The CDR3 bases are TGTGCCAGCAGCTCAGGGGCCCGAACGGTGGGGGCCAACGTCCTGACTTTC. It specifies CASSSGARTVGANVLTF.

The chain is built from TRBV7-3 and TRBJ2-5; D not certain. CDR1 SGHTA and CDR2 FQGTGA come from the germline V gene. V gave up 5 bases and J gave up 5 bases, with 21 bases separating them. CDR3 size: 16 residues. DNA of the CDR3: TGTGCCAGCAGCAACCAGGACGTTAAAATACCGGAGACCCAGTACTTC. Its protein product is CASSNQDVKIPETQYF.

The chain uses TRBV7-2 and TRBJ1-5; D perhaps matches TRBD1 (6 bases). The CDR3 is 16 residues long. The germline V and J ends were trimmed by 3 bases and 5 bases, with 17 bases remaining between them. The germline V gene has CDR1 SGHTA and CDR2 FQGNSA. In DNA form, the CDR3 reads TGTGCCAGCAGCTTTCCGACAGGACTAATGGATCAGCCCCAGCATTTT. Translating it yields CASSFPTGLMDQPQHF.

V and J are TRBV5-8 and TRBJ1-2; weak D call: TRBD1 (5 bases). This CDR3 region has 15 residues. V lost 3 bases and J 2 bases, leaving 14 bases between the germline ends. Germline V gene sequence: CDR1 SGHTS, CDR2 YDEGEE. CDR3 coding DNA: TGTGCCAGCAGCTGCATTCACAGGCGGAACTATGGCTACACCTTC. Amino acids: CASSCIHRRNYGYTF. The variable domain in full, with the rest retrieved from reference TRBV5-8 and TRBJ1-2, is EAGVTQSPTHLIKTRGQQATLRCSPISGHTSVYWYQQALGLGLQFLLWYDEGEERNRGNFPPRFSGRQFPNYSSELNVNALELEDSALYLCASSCIHRRNYGYTFGSGTRLTVV.

V and J are TRBV6-6 and TRBJ2-7; tentative D call: TRBD1 (5 bases). Germline lookup yields CDR1 MNHNY and CDR2 SVGAGI (reference sequence). The CDR3 has 15 amino acids. Trimming removed 5 bases from V and 2 bases from J, with 16 bases in between. DNA for the CDR3: TGTGCCAGCAGTCTCAGGGCTACAACCCCCTACGAGCAGTACTTC. This sequence encodes CASSLRATTPYEQYF.

The chain is built from TRBV14 and TRBJ2-2; D call uncertain. V was clipped by 0 bases and J by 6 bases, with 11 bases between them. Germline V gene data show CDR1 as SGHDN and CDR2 as FVKESK. The CDR3 covers 15 residues. The CDR3 nucleotides read TGTGCCAGCAGCCAAGACCCGGGTCCTGCCGGGGAGCTGTTTTTT. It translates to CASSQDPGPAGELFF.

This clone has a single count. The chain is built from TRBV5-1 and TRBJ1-1; 9 bases are shared with TRBD1. The junction had 4 bases not matched to a gene; V was cut back by 7 bases and J by 0 bases. The CDR3 spans 14 residues. CDR1 is SGHRS and CDR2 is YFSETQ in the germline V gene. The CDR3 spells CASRGTGMNTEAFF. CDR3 nucleotide sequence: TGCGCCAGCCGCGGGACAGGGATGAACACTGAAGCTTTCTTT.

The J gene is TRBJ1-2, the V gene TRBV11-2; 8 nucleotides line up with TRBD1. V dropped 0 bases and J dropped 3; count of bases not matched to a gene: 3. The V gene's germline CDR1 is SGHAT and CDR2 FQNNGV. CDR3 size: 15 residues. The CDR3 sequence is CASSLDPTGDYGYTF. The CDR3 DNA reads TGTGCCAGCAGCTTAGACCCGACAGGGGACTATGGCTACACCTTC.

In this sample, this clone turned up once. This chain uses TRBV27 with TRBJ1-1; TRBD1 agrees at 7 bases. CDR1 and CDR2 (germline): MNHEY, SMNVEV (reference sequence). V shed 5 bases, J shed 5 bases, and the junction held 8 bases outside the gene matches. This CDR3 contains 14 residues. This CDR3 reads CASSRKGARTEAFF. The CDR3 DNA reads TGTGCCAGCAGTCGTAAGGGGGCGCGGACTGAAGCTTTCTTT.

The chain recombines TRBV13 with TRBJ2-2; 9 bases map to TRBD1. There are 15 residues in the CDR3. Germline V CDR1 and CDR2: PRHDT, FYEKMQ (reference sequence). The trim removed 5 bases at V and 3 bases at J, leaving 4 bases unmatched. The CDR3 loop is CASSLTGGDTGELFF. The CDR3 DNA sequence: TGTGCCAGCAGCCTTACAGGGGGCGACACCGGGGAGCTGTTTTTT.

The CDR3 region is CASSSCLSMNTEAFF. CDR3 coding DNA: TGTGCCAGCAGTTCCTGCCTTAGTATGAACACTGAAGCTTTCTTT. The chain joins TRBV27 to TRBJ1-1, with D unresolved. This CDR3 is built from 15 residues. Germline V gives CDR1 MNHEY, CDR2 SMNVEV (reference sequence). With 4 bases removed from V and 0 bases from J, the gap between germline ends came to 12 bases.

The chain recombines TRBV28 with TRBJ1-6; D is undetermined. V gave up 3 bases and J gave up 7 bases, with 28 bases separating them. CDR3 length: 20 amino acids. Germline V gene lookup returns CDR1 MDHEN and CDR2 SYDVKM. CDR3: CASSFPQPPWSARLNSPLHF. The CDR3 bases are TGTGCCAGCAGTTTTCCCCAACCGCCTTGGTCCGCGAGGCTAAATTCACCCCTCCACTTT. Complete variable domain (other parts from reference TRBV28 and TRBJ1-6): DVKVTQSSRYLVKRTGEKVFLECVQDMDHENMFWYRQDPGLGLRLIYFSYDVKMKEKGDIPEGYSVSREKKERFSLILESASTNQTSMYLCASSFPQPPWSARLNSPLHFGNGTRLTVT.

This chain connects TRBV5-5 to TRBJ2-7; maybe TRBD1 (5 bases). The V gene's germline CDR1 is SGHKS and CDR2 YYEKEE (reference sequence). Trimming shortened V by 0 bases and J by 4 bases, and 14 bases separated the two germline ends. The CDR3 is made up of 15 amino acids. This chain's CDR3 is CASSLAQGFSYEQYF. The CDR3 DNA follows: TGTGCCAGCAGCTTGGCCCAGGGTTTTTCTTACGAGCAGTACTTC.

The chain couples TRBV7-2 to TRBJ2-1, with 10 nucleotides matching TRBD2. This CDR3 is built from 16 residues. The ends lost 1 base at V and 5 bases at J; junction bases unmatched: 5. Germline V gene lookup returns CDR1 SGHTA and CDR2 FQGNSA. CDR3 loop: CASSLDLAGDHNEQFF. In nucleotides, the CDR3 is TGTGCCAGCAGCTTAGATCTAGCGGGGGACCACAATGAGCAGTTCTTC. Supplemented by reference TRBV7-2 and TRBJ2-1, the full variable domain reads GAGVSQSPSNKVTEKGKDVELRCDPISGHTALYWYRQSLGQGLEFLIYFQGNSAPDKSGLPSDRFSAERTGGSVSTLTIQRTQQEDSAVYLCASSLDLAGDHNEQFFGPGTRLTVL.

The gene calls are TRBV7-9 and TRBJ1-4; 10 nucleotides align to TRBD1. CDR3 size: 15 residues. J was trimmed by 7 bases and V by 5 bases; bases with no gene match: 7. Germline assignment: CDR1 SEHNR and CDR2 FQNEAQ (reference sequence). The CDR3 loop is CASSRNRDRGEKLFF. DNA of the CDR3: TGTGCCAGCAGCCGCAACCGGGACAGGGGTGAAAAACTGTTTTTT. Full variable domain (outside the CDR3, taken from reference TRBV7-9 and TRBJ1-4): DTGVSQNPRHKITKRGQNVTFRCDPISEHNRLYWYRQTLGQGPEFLTYFQNEAQLEKSRLLSDRFSAERPKGSFSTLEIQRTEQGDSAMYLCASSRNRDRGEKLFFGSGTQLSVL.

This sequence joins TRBV4-2 and TRBJ2-7, with D possibly matching TRBD1 (5 bases). CDR3 length: 13 residues. The germline V gene encodes CDR1 LGHNA and CDR2 YNFKEQ. The V end lost 4 bases, the J end lost 5 bases, and 12 bases lay between the germline ends. The CDR3 DNA reads TGTGCCAGCAGCCGAACCGCCAGGGACGAGCAGTACTTC. Amino acids: CASSRTARDEQYF.

The chain recombines TRBV4-1 with TRBJ1-3; 9 bases match TRBD1. This CDR3 region has 18 residues. Germline V lookup: CDR1 MGHRA, CDR2 YSYEKL. The ends lost 1 base at V and 3 bases at J; junction bases unmatched: 10. CDR3 DNA: TGCGCCAGCAGCCAAGCATACCCGGACAGGGGATATGGAAACACCATATATTTT. This codes for CASSQAYPDRGYGNTIYF.